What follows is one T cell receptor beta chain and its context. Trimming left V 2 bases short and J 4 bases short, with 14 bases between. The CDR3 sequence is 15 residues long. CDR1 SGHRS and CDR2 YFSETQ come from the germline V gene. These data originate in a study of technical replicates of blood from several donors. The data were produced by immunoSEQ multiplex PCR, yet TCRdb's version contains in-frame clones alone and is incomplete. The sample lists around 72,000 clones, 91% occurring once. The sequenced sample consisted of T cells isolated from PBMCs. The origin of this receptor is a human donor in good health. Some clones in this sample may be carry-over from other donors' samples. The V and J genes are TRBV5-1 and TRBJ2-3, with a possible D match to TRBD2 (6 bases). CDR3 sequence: CASSFRSGSADTQYF. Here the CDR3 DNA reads TGCGCCAGCAGCTTCAGATCCGGGAGTGCAGATACGCAGTATTTT.